The T cell receptor (beta chain) under discussion was sequenced for a study of shared clonotypes between healthy human individuals. Sequenced by immunoSEQ multiplex PCR; TCRdb stores in-frame clones only, minus some. This sample has under 600,000 clones, with about 96% found just once. CDR1 is GTSNPN, CDR2 SVGIG, per germline (reference sequence). This CDR3 is 11 amino acids long. V shed 0 bases and J shed 7 bases, with 6 bases lying between them. The specimen was naive CD4+ T cells sorted from blood. Stated subset: CD45RA+ positively selected. The chain couples TRBV30 to TRBJ1-1; D unresolved. The source of this sequence is a woman aged 30 to 39 in good health. CDR3 loop: CAWSVQNEAFF. CDR3 DNA: TGTGCCTGGAGTGTGCAGAATGAAGCTTTCTTT.